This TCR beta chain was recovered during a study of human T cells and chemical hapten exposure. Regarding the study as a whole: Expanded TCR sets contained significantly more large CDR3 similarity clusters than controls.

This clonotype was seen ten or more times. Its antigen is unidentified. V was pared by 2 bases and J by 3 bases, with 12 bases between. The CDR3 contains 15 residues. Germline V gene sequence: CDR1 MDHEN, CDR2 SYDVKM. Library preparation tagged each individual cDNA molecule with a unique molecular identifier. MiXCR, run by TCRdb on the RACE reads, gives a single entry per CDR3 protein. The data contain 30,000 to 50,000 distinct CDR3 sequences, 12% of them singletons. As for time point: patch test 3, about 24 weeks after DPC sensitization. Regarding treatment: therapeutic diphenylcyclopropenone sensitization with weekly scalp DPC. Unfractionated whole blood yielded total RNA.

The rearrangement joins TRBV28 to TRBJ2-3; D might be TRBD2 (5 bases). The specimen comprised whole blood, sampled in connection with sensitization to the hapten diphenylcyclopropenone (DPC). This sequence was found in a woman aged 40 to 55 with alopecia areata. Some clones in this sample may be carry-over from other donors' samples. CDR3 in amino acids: CASSLVSRATDTQYF. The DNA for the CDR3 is TGTGCCAGCAGTTTAGTCTCGCGGGCGACAGATACGCAGTATTTT.